The subject of this entry is one TCR beta chain. It has no known antigen specificity. It has no much larger one-base neighbor in the sample; base qualities were not kept. TCRbeta CDR3 regions were amplified from genomic DNA using the immunoSEQ Assay, a bias-controlled multiplex PCR. The published analysis was carried out like this. The number of nucleated cells in each sample was estimated from the amplification of reference gene primers within the assay. To quantify the absolute abundance of each unique TCRbeta CDR3 rearrangement, sequence reads were collapsed and filtered. Productive Simpson clonality was computed per sample as the square root of Simpson's diversity index over productive rearrangements. TCRdb holds this immuneACCESS table with in-frame rearrangements only. Some clones are missing; in checked studies, unresolved V genes explain under half, and the rest has no known cause. V, J and clone size derive from that table, while D and trimming were established from the DNA sequence. The sample profile shows roughly 100,000 clones; around 87% of them were found once. 3% of the sample goes to the ten largest clones.

This sample stems from a study of blood T cell repertoires in COVID-19 (TCRdb year 2020). Broadly, across the study: Samples covering the acute and convalescent phases of COVID-19 were provided by collaborators in the United States, Italy and Spain. Sample metadata almost always included a de-identified subject ID, COVID-19 status, age in years and sex. The dataset comprised deeply sampled blood TCRbeta repertoires from subjects exposed to, actively infected with, or recovered from COVID-19. Where available, HLA class I and class II types were taken from metadata supplied by the sample provider and were not determined by assay-based typing. The prospective study material was composed of cDNA or gDNA derived from T cells, B-cell-depleted T cells, or PBMCs. A freely available public database, intended as a resource for researchers studying the immune response to SARS-CoV-2, is where the repertoires were released. The samples were drawn from the first 160 participants of the ongoing ImmuneRACE study and from 950 to 1,500 subjects provided by 6 global collaborators.

The investigation overall reported the following: How much clinical and demographic metadata was included differed by source and by participant, and the metadata was provided uncurated.

The CDR3 contains 16 residues, cysteine and phenylalanine counted. The entry retains the CDR3 DNA only, 48 bases that are in frame from base 1. The germline V gene provides CDR1 KGHDR and CDR2 SFDVKD. Trimming leaves V shorter by 4 bases and J shorter by 3 bases, with the junction holding 7 bases beyond the gene matches. Whole blood was collected in K2EDTA tubes by collaborating institutions according to the institutions' own protocols. For TCRbeta analysis, collaborators shipped samples in one of three forms: frozen whole blood, isolated PBMCs, or DNA extracted from either of those sample types. The material sequenced was peripheral blood. This receptor was identified in a man aged 50-60 years with active or convalescent COVID-19. This sequence uses TRBV24-1 and TRBJ2-5; 10 bases in the middle match TRBD2. The base sequence is TGTGCCACCAGTGACGCCACTCTAGCGGGGGAAGAGACCCAGTACTTC. Translated, this gives CATSDATLAGEETQYF.